Listed here are 17 T cell receptor beta chains from one sample, sequenced in a study of T cells in Graves' hyperthyroidism and ophthalmopathy. The TCR beta CDR3 regions underwent amplification using RNA transcripts as the source. The HTBI primer set served for first-round RT-PCR of the TCR CDR3. From the multiplex PCR reads, TCRdb called clonotypes with MiXCR, one entry per CDR3 protein. Here the sample spans 500,000 or so distinct CDR3 sequences, roughly 18% being singletons. The material sequenced was blood. These receptors all stem from a woman between 18 and 29 years old with Graves' ophthalmopathy.

There are many counts of this clonotype. The J gene is TRBJ2-7, the V gene TRBV12-3 or TRBV12-4; TRBD1 matches at 11 bases. V lost 4 bases and J lost 0; bases outside the gene matches: 5. The CDR3 has 16 residues. The CDR3 here is CASSSGTGGISYEQYF. The CDR3 DNA is TGTGCCAGCAGTTCAGGGACAGGGGGGATCTCCTACGAGCAGTACTTC.

The chain joins TRBV30 to TRBJ1-2; TRBD1 aligns across 7 bases. The V segment lost 4 bases and the J segment 5 bases; nucleotides outside the gene matches: 10. CDR1 and CDR2 from the germline V gene are GTSNPN and SVGIG (reference sequence). The CDR3 runs to 14 residues. CDR3 in DNA: TGTGCCTGGACCAGGACAGGAGGTCCTTATGGCTACACCTTC. It is translated as CAWTRTGGPYGYTF.

The chain carries TRBV6-1 and TRBJ2-7, with 9 bases identical to TRBD1. This CDR3 region has 15 residues. Trimming cost V 5 bases and J 6 bases; bases outside gene matches: 11. Germline loops: CDR1 MNHNS, CDR2 SASEGT. For the CDR3, the DNA is TGTGCCAGCAGTACCTCCGGGACAGGGACCTGCGAGCAGTACTTC. Translating gives CASSTSGTGTCEQYF.

This clonotype has only a few counts. The V gene is TRBV4-1, the J gene TRBJ2-7; TRBD1 agrees at 7 bases. This CDR3 has 14 residues. V lost 2 bases to trimming and J lost 4 bases; unmatched junction nucleotides: 5. Germline V gene lookup returns CDR1 MGHRA and CDR2 YSYEKL. The CDR3 region is CASSQNRGEYEQYF. CDR3 DNA: TGCGCCAGCAGCCAAAACAGGGGCGAGTACGAGCAGTACTTC.

This clonotype was counted ten times or more. The rearrangement uses TRBV11-2 and TRBJ1-2; D not resolved. The CDR3 totals 14 residues. Per the germline V gene, CDR1 is SGHAT and CDR2 is FQNNGV. V was shortened by 4 bases and J by 4 bases, with 13 bases between the two germline ends. In DNA form, the CDR3 reads TGTGCCAGCAGCTGGTCCGGCGGAAGCTATGGCTACACCTTC. Translation: CASSWSGGSYGYTF. The full variable domain, in which reference TRBV11-2 and TRBJ1-2 provide the parts outside the CDR3, is EAGVAQSPRYKIIEKRQSVAFWCNPISGHATLYWYQQILGQGPKLLIQFQNNGVVDDSQLPKDRFSAERLKGVDSTLKIQPAKLEDSAVYLCASSWSGGSYGYTFGSGTRLTVV.

The genes are TRBV6-5 and TRBJ2-7, with 10 bases identical to TRBD2. The germline V gene has CDR1 MNHEY and CDR2 SVGAGI. Losses at the gene ends were 4 bases for V and 4 bases for J; bases not matched to a gene: 10. The CDR3 is made up of 16 amino acids. Here the CDR3 reads CASSSSLAGVWYEQYF. Here the CDR3 DNA reads TGTGCCAGCAGTTCATCCCTAGCGGGAGTATGGTACGAGCAGTACTTC.

The V and J genes are TRBV6-1 and TRBJ1-6; D uncertain. CDR3 size: 17 residues. Looked up from germline, CDR1 is MNHNS and CDR2 is SASEGT. The V end was cut by 2 bases, the J end by 0 bases, with 11 bases between. CDR3: CASSEPEASSYNSPLHF. The CDR3 region has the DNA TGTGCCAGCAGTGAACCAGAAGCGAGCTCCTATAATTCACCCCTCCACTTT.

As concerns this clonotype: This may stem from a read error, because a much larger clone lies one nucleotide away. This chain uses TRBV7-9 with TRBJ1-2; 9 bases are shared with TRBD1. This CDR3 has 15 residues. Germline V lookup: CDR1 SEHNR, CDR2 FQNEAQ (reference sequence). The J segment lost 4 bases and the V segment lost 5 bases, leaving 8 bases of the junction unmatched. The CDR3 DNA reads TGTGCCAGCAGCCCATCCGGGACAGGGCTCTATGGCTACACCTTC. This translates into CASSPSGTGLYGYTF.

The chain combines TRBV13 with TRBJ1-5, with a weak D call TRBD1 (5 bases). Germline V gives CDR1 PRHDT, CDR2 FYEKMQ (reference sequence). This CDR3 comprises 14 residues. Trimming pared 5 bases from V and 7 bases from J, leaving 15 bases between. CDR3 coding DNA: TGTGCCAGCAGCCAAGGGGAGGGTGAGCAGCCCCAGCATTTT. Translation: CASSQGEGEQPQHF.

This clonotype was counted a single time. This chain connects TRBV7-3 to TRBJ2-5; 13 positions agree with TRBD2. The trim removed 5 bases at V and 5 bases at J, leaving 8 bases unmatched. The V gene's germline CDR1 is SGHTA and CDR2 FQGTGA. The CDR3 length is 16 residues. CDR3 sequence: CASSARTSGSGETQYF. Here the CDR3 DNA reads TGTGCCAGCAGCGCCCGGACTAGCGGGAGCGGCGAGACCCAGTACTTC.

This clonotype was observed a few times. This rearrangement joins TRBV5-1 to TRBJ1-2; a weak D match, TRBD1 (6 bases). Germline CDR1 reads SGHRS; CDR2 reads YFSETQ. V was trimmed by 4 bases and J by 5 bases, leaving 15 bases between them. The CDR3 has 14 residues. CDR3 DNA: TGCGCCAGCAGCCCTGACAGGAGGGAATATGGCTACACCTTC. Amino acid sequence: CASSPDRREYGYTF. The full variable domain, with the rest looked up from reference TRBV5-1 and TRBJ1-2, is KAGVTQTPRYLIKTRGQQVTLSCSPISGHRSVSWYQQTPGQGLQFLFEYFSETQRNKGNFPGRFSGRQFSNSRSEMNVSTLELGDSALYLCASSPDRREYGYTFGSGTRLTVV.

This clonotype has a count of ten or more. This chain joins TRBV30 and TRBJ1-1, with D possibly matching TRBD1 (5 bases). V was trimmed by 0 bases and J by 1 base, leaving 9 bases between them. CDR1 is GTSNPN and CDR2 is SVGIG in the germline V gene (reference sequence). The CDR3 extends over 14 amino acids. CDR3 region: CAWSVTGQNTEAFF. CDR3 DNA sequence: TGTGCCTGGAGTGTAACAGGACAGAACACTGAAGCTTTCTTT.

This clonotype was counted a few times. V is TRBV24-1 and J is TRBJ2-3, with 9 positions matching TRBD1. The J segment lost 1 base and the V segment lost 9 bases, leaving 10 bases of the junction unmatched. The germline gives CDR1 KGHDR, CDR2 SFDVKD. The CDR3 totals 16 residues. CDR3 coding DNA: TGTGCCACCGCACCTCCCCGGACAGGGGGCACAGATACGCAGTATTTT. Its protein product is CATAPPRTGGTDTQYF.

This clonotype was picked up many times. The chain combines TRBV12-3 or TRBV12-4 with TRBJ2-3; no clear D gene. V lost 6 bases and J 6 bases, leaving 10 bases between the germline ends. CDR3 length: 12 amino acids. CDR3 in amino acids: CASSRARDTQYF. For the CDR3, the DNA is TGTGCCAGCAGCCGGGCCCGGGATACGCAGTATTTT.

This clonotype was counted between two and nine times. The gene calls are TRBV28 and TRBJ2-7; 7 bases match TRBD2. This CDR3 region has 14 residues. Per the germline V gene, CDR1 is MDHEN and CDR2 is SYDVKM. Trimming at V came to 3 bases and at J to 7 bases, leaving 9 bases not matched to a gene. The CDR3 bases are TGTGCCAGCAGTTTGTTGGCGGGAGACCGGGAGCAGTACTTC. Its translation is CASSLLAGDREQYF.

This chain connects TRBV28 to TRBJ2-6, with 7 bases fitting TRBD1. The junction had 17 bases not matched to a gene; V was cut back by 6 bases and J by 0 bases. Germline CDR1 and CDR2: MDHEN and SYDVKM. CDR3 length equals 20 residues. The CDR3 is CASSHSPGQPVYSGANVLTF. CDR3 coding DNA: TGTGCCAGCAGCCATTCTCCGGGACAGCCGGTATACTCTGGGGCCAACGTCCTGACTTTC.

This clonotype was detected a few times. The rearrangement uses TRBV28 and TRBJ1-5; D is unresolved. Germline CDR1 is MDHEN and CDR2 is SYDVKM. The CDR3 loop spans 14 amino acids. Deletions cut 5 bases from V and 5 bases from J, with 13 bases between. The CDR3 loop reads CASSPGPRDQPQHF. Here the CDR3 DNA reads TGTGCCAGCAGTCCTGGACCGAGAGATCAGCCCCAGCATTTT.